This is a list of T cell receptor beta chains from one sample in a study of blood T cell repertoires in COVID-19. Generated by immunoSEQ multiplex PCR, the TCRdb table keeps only in-frame clones and is missing some. The profile shows about 85,000 clones, roughly 82% of them singletons. The sequenced sample was peripheral blood. The origin of the receptors is a woman older than 75 with acute or convalescent COVID-19. Each CDR3 is given with its conserved first and last residue. Each record gives: V gene, CDR3 length, J gene, CDR3 protein.

v_gene: TRBV27; len: 15; j_gene: TRBJ2-6; CDR3aa: CASSFLASGANVLTF
v_gene: TRBV5-5; len: 15; j_gene: TRBJ1-2; CDR3aa: CASSLDLLGGYGYTF
v_gene: TRBV5-1; len: 16; j_gene: TRBJ1-1; CDR3aa: CASSLQGVMGNTEAFF
v_gene: TRBV5-1; len: 13; j_gene: TRBJ2-3; CDR3aa: CASSSTGTDTQYF
v_gene: TRBV24-1; len: 14; j_gene: TRBJ2-7; CDR3aa: CATSDTSRLSGQYF
v_gene: TRBV19; len: 14; j_gene: TRBJ1-4; CDR3aa: CASSKQGVREKLFF
v_gene: TRBV3-1/TRBV3-2; len: 16; j_gene: TRBJ1-4; CDR3aa: CASSPQSGTRTEKLFF
v_gene: TRBV9; len: 16; j_gene: TRBJ1-3; CDR3aa: CASSAHGQLSGNTIYF
v_gene: TRBV27; len: 14; j_gene: TRBJ1-4; CDR3aa: CASSSTGHNEKLFF
v_gene: TRBV6-5; len: 13; j_gene: TRBJ2-5; CDR3aa: CASSRWSGETQYF
v_gene: TRBV19; len: 12; j_gene: TRBJ1-1; CDR3aa: CASSTRYTEAFF
v_gene: TRBV7-2; len: 15; j_gene: TRBJ1-2; CDR3aa: CASSTVPKSTYGYTF
v_gene: TRBV11-2; len: 13; j_gene: TRBJ1-1; CDR3aa: CASSLGVNTEAFF
v_gene: TRBV6-6; len: 13; j_gene: TRBJ1-4; CDR3aa: CASSPGTGEKLFF
v_gene: TRBV5-1; len: 15; j_gene: TRBJ1-3; CDR3aa: CASSPSGGSGNTIYF
v_gene: TRBV28; len: 16; j_gene: TRBJ2-5; CDR3aa: CASSPRVVPRQETQYF
v_gene: TRBV5-5; len: 13; j_gene: TRBJ1-1; CDR3aa: CASSYTGDTEAFF
v_gene: TRBV7-2; len: 16; j_gene: TRBJ1-2; CDR3aa: CASSPQLPTGNYGYTF
v_gene: TRBV24-1; len: 16; j_gene: TRBJ2-2; CDR3aa: CATSDPGTGNTGELFF
v_gene: TRBV2; len: 15; j_gene: TRBJ1-4; CDR3aa: CARTPRPQPHEKLFF
v_gene: TRBV3-1/TRBV3-2; len: 13; j_gene: TRBJ1-1; CDR3aa: CASSQGQNTEAFF
v_gene: TRBV7-2; len: 13; j_gene: TRBJ2-7; CDR3aa: CASSLDYGKEQYF